Listed here are 20 T cell receptor beta chains from one sample, sequenced in a study of blood T cell repertoires in COVID-19. Method: immunoSEQ multiplex PCR; TCRdb's copy keeps in-frame clones and lacks some. The data contain about 250,000 clones, 65% to 85% of them singletons. The sequenced material came from peripheral blood. The source is a woman aged 40-49 years who had recovered from COVID-19.

The V call is TRBV6-4, the J call TRBJ2-5; 9 nucleotides agree with TRBD2. V lost 7 bases and J lost 5; bases outside the gene matches: 8. Germline V gene sequence: CDR1 MRHNA, CDR2 SNTAGT. The CDR3 is 14 residues long. This CDR3 reads CASTPRRGGETQYF. CDR3 nucleotides: TGTGCCAGCACCCCTCGGCGGGGGGGGGAGACCCAGTACTTC.

This clone was seen just once. The chain recombines TRBV6-1 with TRBJ2-3, with 11 positions matching TRBD2. V was pared by 2 bases and J by 1 base, with 5 bases of the junction left unmatched. The length of the CDR3 is 17 residues. CDR1 is MNHNS, CDR2 SASEGT, per germline. The CDR3 coding sequence is TGTGCCAGCAGTGAACATAGCGGGGGGGCCGGCACAGATACGCAGTATTTT. It yields the protein CASSEHSGGAGTDTQYF.

This sequence joins TRBV6-5 and TRBJ2-1; D may be TRBD2 (5 bases). Germline V CDR1 and CDR2: MNHEY, SVGAGI. The V and J ends lost 8 bases and 8 bases respectively, with 13 bases between them. The CDR3 is 12 residues long. The CDR3 loop reads CASVADGDEQFF. CDR3 DNA sequence: TGTGCCAGCGTAGCTGACGGGGATGAGCAGTTCTTC.

This clone was seen a few times. The V call is TRBV28, the J call TRBJ1-5, with 8 bases fitting TRBD1. Trimming cost V 6 bases and J 3 bases; bases outside gene matches: 10. Germline CDR1 reads MDHEN; CDR2 reads SYDVKM. This CDR3 region has 16 residues. The CDR3 region has the DNA TGTGCCAGCAGCCCAAGCGGACAGGGAAACAATCAGCCCCAGCATTTT. Translation gives CASSPSGQGNNQPQHF.

This chain connects TRBV5-6 to TRBJ2-7; D not resolved. This CDR3 comprises 16 residues. Per the germline V gene, CDR1 is SGHDT and CDR2 is YYEEEE. Trimming took 6 bases from V and 0 from J, leaving 19 bases between them. CDR3 sequence: CASTPWSGQSSYEQYF. In DNA, the CDR3 is TGTGCCAGCACCCCTTGGTCAGGTCAGAGCTCCTACGAGCAGTACTTC.

The CDR3 here is CASSSLRGVNTEAFF. The CDR3 DNA is TGCGCCAGCAGTTCCCTGCGGGGGGTCAACACTGAAGCTTTCTTT. This chain connects TRBV5-1 to TRBJ1-1, with D possibly TRBD1 on 5 matching bases. There are 15 residues in the CDR3. Trimming took off 5 bases at V and 2 bases at J, with 16 bases between the two ends. Germline CDR1 SGHRS, CDR2 YFSETQ.

The chain links TRBV5-1 to TRBJ1-6; weak D call: TRBD1 (5 bases). V was cut by 2 bases and J by 8 bases, with 11 bases left in between. Per the germline V gene, CDR1 is SGHRS and CDR2 is YFSETQ. This CDR3 is built from 14 residues. The CDR3 is CASSFSKGDSPLHF. The CDR3 bases are TGCGCCAGCAGCTTCAGTAAAGGGGATTCACCCCTCCACTTT.

The chain combines TRBV27 with TRBJ2-3; TRBD1 is a possible D gene (6 bases). V was pared by 7 bases and J by 8 bases, with 10 bases between. Germline values: CDR1 MNHEY, CDR2 SMNVEV (reference sequence). CDR3 length: 11 amino acids. The CDR3 loop is CASTKGGTQYF. Here the CDR3 DNA reads TGTGCCAGCACTAAAGGGGGTACGCAGTATTTT.

The J gene is TRBJ1-4, the V gene TRBV28, with D tentatively TRBD1 (6 bases). Trimming pared 4 bases from V and 7 bases from J, leaving 19 bases between. The CDR3 loop spans 16 amino acids. Germline V gene sequence: CDR1 MDHEN, CDR2 SYDVKM. The CDR3 coding sequence is TGTGCCAGCAGTTCTAAAAGGGCAGGGGAGGGTGAAAAACTGTTTTTT. This sequence encodes CASSSKRAGEGEKLFF.

V and J are TRBV5-1 and TRBJ1-6; no clear D. The CDR3 runs to 15 residues. The V and J ends lost 0 bases and 7 bases respectively, with 11 bases between them. Germline-derived CDR1 and CDR2 are SGHRS and YFSETQ. CDR3 sequence: CASSLEGGGNSPLHF. CDR3 DNA sequence: TGCGCCAGCAGCTTGGAGGGTGGAGGAAATTCACCCCTCCACTTT.

V gene TRBV7-8 combines with J gene TRBJ1-2, with TRBD1 as a possible D gene (5 bases). The CDR3 covers 17 residues. V lost 8 bases and J 6 bases, leaving 28 bases between the germline ends. The germline CDR1 and CDR2 sequences are SGHVS and FQNEAQ. The CDR3 loop reads CASFWALGHKTEDGYTF. CDR3 bases: TGTGCCAGCTTCTGGGCCTTGGGGCACAAAACCGAGGATGGCTACACCTTC.

The rearrangement uses TRBV3-1 (or the pseudogene TRBV3-2) and TRBJ2-7; 7 positions agree with TRBD2. The CDR3 extends over 16 amino acids. Germline CDR1 reads LGHDT; CDR2 reads YNNKEL (reference sequence). V trimming: 4 bases; J trimming: 3 bases; junction bases outside the gene matches: 12. This CDR3 is CASSRGGGAGNYEQYF. The CDR3 region has the DNA TGTGCCAGCAGCCGGGGCGGGGGAGCGGGGAACTACGAGCAGTACTTC.

Concerning this clone itself: A read error may explain this, as a much larger clone is one base away. The V call is TRBV5-1, the J call TRBJ1-1, with 9 bases lining up with TRBD1. The CDR3 sequence is 14 residues long. Looked up from germline, CDR1 is SGHRS and CDR2 is YFSETQ. After removal of 2 bases from V and 4 bases from J, the junction contained 3 bases not matched to a gene. The CDR3 DNA follows: TGCGCCAGCAGCTTACAGGGGGCAGGCACTGAAGCTTTCTTT. Translating gives CASSLQGAGTEAFF.

The chain uses TRBV6-6 and TRBJ2-1; 10 positions agree with TRBD2. The CDR3 spans 14 residues. The V gene's germline CDR1 is MNHNY and CDR2 SVGAGI (reference sequence). V gave up 5 bases and J gave up 7 bases; unmatched junction bases: 5. DNA of the CDR3: TGTGCCAGCAGTCGGCTAGCGGGAGCAAATGAGCAGTTCTTC. Encoded protein: CASSRLAGANEQFF.

The rearrangement links TRBV5-1 to TRBJ2-1; maybe TRBD1 (7 bases). This CDR3 is built from 16 residues. The ends were cut back, 7 bases at V and 3 bases at J, with 20 bases in the middle. Germline CDR1 and CDR2: SGHRS and YFSETQ. As DNA, the CDR3 is TGCGCCAGCCAGGCGGCAGGGGGGCCTTACTACAATGAGCAGTTCTTC. Translating it yields CASQAAGGPYYNEQFF.

In this sample, this clone turned up a few times. The J gene is TRBJ2-1, the V gene TRBV25-1, with D tentatively TRBD1 (6 bases). Trimming stripped 4 bases from V and 10 bases from J, with 14 bases between. The CDR3 is 13 amino acids. The germline gives CDR1 MGHDK, CDR2 SYGVNS. The CDR3 loop reads CASSAHRVEEQFF. Written as DNA, the CDR3 is TGTGCCAGCAGTGCCCACAGGGTCGAGGAGCAGTTCTTC.

The chain carries TRBV5-1 and TRBJ2-7, with unresolved D. The CDR3 loop spans 15 amino acids. Per germline, CDR1 SGHRS and CDR2 YFSETQ. Between the trimmed V and J ends, which lost 0 bases and 2 bases, there was a span of 12 bases. The CDR3 sequence is CASSLGPTRAYEQYF. In DNA form, the CDR3 reads TGCGCCAGCAGCTTGGGTCCGACTCGTGCCTACGAGCAGTACTTC.

The chain uses TRBV4-1 and TRBJ1-3; 7 bases are a match to TRBD1. Trimming took 5 bases from V and 0 from J; bases not matched to a gene: 7. From germline, CDR1 is MGHRA and CDR2 YSYEKL. The CDR3 is 16 residues long. The DNA of the CDR3 is TGCGCCAGCAGCTGGACAGGCGAAAGCTCTGGAAACACCATATATTTT. Its translation is CASSWTGESSGNTIYF.

The chain joins TRBV14 to TRBJ1-5; D is perhaps TRBD1 (5 bases). Trimming left V 1 base short and J 5 bases short, with 9 bases between. Germline values: CDR1 SGHDN, CDR2 FVKESK. The CDR3 length is 14 residues. CDR3: CASSQGRGDQPQHF. CDR3 nucleotides: TGTGCCAGCAGCCAAGGAAGGGGCGATCAGCCCCAGCATTTT.

V and J are TRBV7-9 and TRBJ2-7; D is possibly TRBD1 (5 bases). In germline, CDR1 is SEHNR, CDR2 FQNEAQ (reference sequence). Trimming pared 2 bases from V and 3 bases from J, leaving 5 bases between. The CDR3 length is 12 residues. CDR3 in amino acids: CASSLQGYEQYF. The CDR3 nucleotides are TGTGCCAGCAGCTTACAGGGCTACGAGCAGTACTTC.